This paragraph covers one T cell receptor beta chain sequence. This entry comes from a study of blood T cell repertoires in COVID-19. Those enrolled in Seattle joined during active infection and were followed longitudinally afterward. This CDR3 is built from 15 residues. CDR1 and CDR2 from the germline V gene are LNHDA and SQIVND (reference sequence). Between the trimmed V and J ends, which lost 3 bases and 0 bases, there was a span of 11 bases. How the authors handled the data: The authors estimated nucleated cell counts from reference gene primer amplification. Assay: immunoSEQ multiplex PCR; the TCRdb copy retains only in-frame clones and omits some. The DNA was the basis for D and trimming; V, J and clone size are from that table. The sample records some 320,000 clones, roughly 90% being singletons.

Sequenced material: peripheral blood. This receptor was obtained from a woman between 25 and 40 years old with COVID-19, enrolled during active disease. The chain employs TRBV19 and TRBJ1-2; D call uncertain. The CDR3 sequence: CASSIWYGANYGYTF. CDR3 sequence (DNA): TGTGCCAGTAGTATTTGGTACGGAGCTAACTATGGCTACACCTTC.